Presented here are 21 T cell receptor beta chains from one specimen sequenced in a study of graft-versus-host responses after intestinal transplantation. To release intraepithelial and lamina propria lymphocytes, the graft tissue was processed. Sequencing used immunoSEQ multiplex PCR; TCRdb keeps in-frame clones, though not all of them. Of more than 30,000 clones in the sample, 87% were seen once. The sequences come from ileum tissue, collected 200 to 210 days after intestinal transplant. The receptors stem from a human patient who received an intestinal transplant, so some T cells may come from the graft donor.

The chain employs TRBV5-4 and TRBJ2-2; 11 positions match TRBD2. Germline V gene lookup returns CDR1 SGHNT and CDR2 YYREEE (reference sequence). This CDR3 has 16 amino acids. With 1 base clipped from V and 4 bases from J, the junction kept 3 bases outside the gene matches. The CDR3 DNA is TGTGCCAGCAGCTTGCTAGCGGGGGGTCCCACCGGGGAGCTGTTTTTT. Amino acid sequence: CASSLLAGGPTGELFF.

The chain recombines TRBV7-2 with TRBJ2-2; possibly TRBD1 or TRBD2 for D (5 bases each). The CDR3 consists of 15 residues. Trimming left V 7 bases short and J 5 bases short, with 17 bases between. Per the germline V gene, CDR1 is SGHTA and CDR2 is FQGNSA. CDR3 DNA sequence: TGTGCCAGCACCACCCCCGGGGCGCGGACCGGGGAGCTGTTTTTT. Amino acid sequence: CASTTPGARTGELFF.

The genes are TRBV28 and TRBJ1-4, with TRBD1 matching 9 bases. Germline CDR1 reads MDHEN; CDR2 reads SYDVKM. Trimming at V came to 4 bases and at J to 6 bases, leaving 12 bases not matched to a gene. The CDR3 spans 17 residues. This CDR3 reads CASSSLRTGAFYEKLFF. The CDR3 nucleotides read TGTGCCAGCAGTTCCCTCCGGACAGGGGCTTTCTATGAAAAACTGTTTTTT.

The chain combines TRBV27 with TRBJ2-5; D tentatively fits TRBD1 or TRBD2 (6 bases each). Trimming shortened V by 3 bases and J by 5 bases, and 10 bases separated the two germline ends. CDR3 length: 13 amino acids. Germline loops: CDR1 MNHEY, CDR2 SMNVEV (reference sequence). The CDR3: CASSFGGGETQYF. CDR3 coding DNA: TGTGCCAGCAGTTTTGGAGGGGGGGAGACCCAGTACTTC.

This chain joins TRBV19 and TRBJ1-5; 8 bases are a match to TRBD1. The V gene's germline CDR1 is LNHDA and CDR2 SQIVND (reference sequence). The CDR3 runs to 16 residues. Germline trimming cut 4 bases from V and 2 bases from J; bases unmatched to any gene: 7. This CDR3 reads CASSTGQAGGNQPQHF. The CDR3 DNA follows: TGTGCCAGTAGTACGGGACAGGCGGGGGGCAATCAGCCCCAGCATTTT.

The chain carries TRBV5-4 and TRBJ2-1; TRBD1 might be the D (7 bases). The CDR3 consists of 14 residues. The germline V gene encodes CDR1 SGHNT and CDR2 YYREEE (reference sequence). With 4 bases removed from V and 8 bases from J, the gap between germline ends came to 16 bases. The CDR3: CASSRSGGLDEQFF. The DNA of the CDR3 is TGTGCCAGCAGCCGGTCAGGGGGGCTCGATGAGCAGTTCTTC. Full variable domain (remainder filled in from reference TRBV5-4 and TRBJ2-1): ETGVTQSPTHLIKTRGQQVTLRCSSQSGHNTVSWYQQALGQGPQFIFQYYREEENGRGNFPPRFSGLQFPNYSSELNVNALELDDSALYLCASSRSGGLDEQFFGPGTRLTVL.

V and J are TRBV5-1 and TRBJ2-7; 9 bases map to TRBD2. Losses at the gene ends were 1 base for V and 4 bases for J; bases not matched to a gene: 9. This CDR3 region has 16 residues. Germline V gene data show CDR1 as SGHRS and CDR2 as YFSETQ. In DNA, the CDR3 is TGCGCCAGCAGCTTGTTTATAGCGGGAGAGGAGTACGAGCAGTACTTC. Protein product: CASSLFIAGEEYEQYF.

The chain links TRBV9 to TRBJ2-6; D gene unclear. Germline V CDR1 and CDR2: SGDLS, YYNGEE. The CDR3 has 17 amino acids. Trimming pared 0 bases from V and 0 bases from J, leaving 10 bases between. DNA for the CDR3: TGTGCCAGCAGCGTAGCTACTCGGGTCTCTGGGGCCAACGTCCTGACTTTC. This gives the protein CASSVATRVSGANVLTF.

The chain uses TRBV6-1 and TRBJ1-6; D is possibly TRBD1 (5 bases). CDR1 and CDR2 from the germline V gene are MNHNS and SASEGT. The CDR3 consists of 15 residues. The ends were cut back, 0 bases at V and 6 bases at J, with 9 bases in the middle. CDR3 DNA: TGTGCCAGCAGTGAAGCACCGGGGGGTAATTCACCCCTCCACTTT. Its translation is CASSEAPGGNSPLHF.

The rearrangement joins TRBV11-3 to TRBJ2-7; D might be TRBD1 (5 bases). CDR1 is SGHNT and CDR2 is YENEEA in the germline V gene. The CDR3 covers 13 residues. V was cut by 3 bases and J by 1 base, with 7 bases left in between. CDR3 in amino acids: CASSFRDSYEQYF. CDR3 DNA: TGTGCCAGCAGCTTCAGGGATTCCTACGAGCAGTACTTC.

This clone was seen more than once but under ten times. This rearrangement joins TRBV20-1 to TRBJ2-7; D is possibly TRBD2 (6 bases). Looked up from germline, CDR1 is DFQATT and CDR2 is SNEGSKA (reference sequence). The V gene lost 6 bases and the J gene lost 0 bases, with 6 bases spanning the gap. This CDR3 contains 11 residues. The CDR3 region is CSAGSSYEQYF. CDR3 DNA: TGCAGTGCCGGGAGCTCCTACGAGCAGTACTTC.

CDR3 sequence (DNA): TGTGCCAGCAGCCCTGTGCAGGGAGAGACCCAGTACTTC. As protein: CASSPVQGETQYF. The chain links TRBV5-4 to TRBJ2-5, with D perhaps TRBD1 (5 bases). Trimming removed 4 bases at V and 4 bases at J, with 11 bases between. Germline assignment: CDR1 SGHNT and CDR2 YYREEE (reference sequence). The CDR3 contains 13 residues.

This chain uses TRBV27 with TRBJ2-3; D perhaps matches TRBD2 (6 bases). The CDR3 covers 14 residues. CDR1 is MNHEY and CDR2 is SMNVEV in the germline V gene (reference sequence). Deletions cut 7 bases from V and 4 bases from J, with 15 bases between. DNA of the CDR3: TGTGCCAGCACCCAATGGGGGAGGTCAGATACGCAGTATTTT. It encodes CASTQWGRSDTQYF.

The chain employs TRBV27 and TRBJ2-1; 16 bases match TRBD2. CDR1 MNHEY and CDR2 SMNVEV come from the germline V gene (reference sequence). With 8 bases clipped from V and 6 bases from J, the junction kept 10 bases outside the gene matches. This CDR3 spans 17 amino acids. The CDR3 DNA reads as TGTGCCAGCGGGTCCGGGACTAGCGGGGGGGCTGGCAATGAGCAGTTCTTC. It encodes CASGSGTSGGAGNEQFF.

The chain recombines TRBV13 with TRBJ1-6, with 8 bases fitting TRBD1. Germline CDR1 PRHDT, CDR2 FYEKMQ (reference sequence). The CDR3 contains 14 residues. The junction had 4 bases not matched to a gene; V was cut back by 4 bases and J by 8 bases. The CDR3 DNA follows: TGTGCCAGCAGCTATCAGGGGGCATATTCACCCCTCCACTTT. Translating it yields CASSYQGAYSPLHF. Using reference TRBV13 and TRBJ1-6 for the parts outside the CDR3, the full variable domain is AAGVIQSPRHLIKEKRETATLKCYPIPRHDTVYWYQQGPGQDPQFLISFYEKMQSDKGSIPDRFSAQQFSDYHSELNMSSLELGDSALYFCASSYQGAYSPLHFGNGTRLTVT.

V gene TRBV13 combines with J gene TRBJ2-3; tentatively, D is TRBD1 or TRBD2 (6 bases each). There are 14 residues in the CDR3. CDR1 is PRHDT and CDR2 is FYEKMQ in the germline V gene (reference sequence). Deletions cut 5 bases from V and 8 bases from J, with 17 bases between. The CDR3 DNA follows: TGTGCCAGCAGCCCAGGGGACTCCCCAGGTACGCAGTATTTT. It is translated as CASSPGDSPGTQYF. The whole variable domain, remainder taken from reference TRBV13 and TRBJ2-3, is AAGVIQSPRHLIKEKRETATLKCYPIPRHDTVYWYQQGPGQDPQFLISFYEKMQSDKGSIPDRFSAQQFSDYHSELNMSSLELGDSALYFCASSPGDSPGTQYFGPGTRLTVL.

The J gene is TRBJ2-7, the V gene TRBV2; D uncertain. Germline CDR1 is SNHLY and CDR2 is FYNNEI. V was clipped by 6 bases and J by 6 bases, with 12 bases between them. This CDR3 is built from 12 residues. CDR3 protein: CASRQYKAEQYF. CDR3 coding DNA: TGTGCCAGCAGGCAATACAAGGCCGAGCAGTACTTC.

The genes are TRBV5-4 and TRBJ1-1; TRBD1 might be the D (6 bases). This CDR3 has 14 amino acids. Germline loops: CDR1 SGHNT, CDR2 YYREEE (reference sequence). The V and J ends lost 1 base and 8 bases respectively, with 15 bases between them. CDR3 in amino acids: CASSLRISGAEAFF. The CDR3 DNA follows: TGTGCCAGCAGCTTGAGGATATCGGGGGCGGAAGCTTTCTTT.

The gene calls are TRBV6-4 and TRBJ1-1; D remains ambiguous. From germline, CDR1 is MRHNA and CDR2 SNTAGT. Trimming removed 3 bases at V and 4 bases at J, with 9 bases between. This CDR3 region has 13 residues. The CDR3 loop is CASSDLRVTEAFF. DNA for the CDR3: TGTGCCAGCAGTGATTTAAGGGTCACTGAAGCTTTCTTT.

The V gene is TRBV28, the J gene TRBJ1-4, with 8 nucleotides matching TRBD1. Germline V gene data show CDR1 as MDHEN and CDR2 as SYDVKM. The CDR3 has 17 amino acids. Germline trimming cut 3 bases from V and 0 bases from J; bases unmatched to any gene: 6. The chain's CDR3 is CASSLWQGAATNEKLFF. CDR3 nucleotides: TGTGCCAGCAGTTTGTGGCAGGGGGCAGCAACTAATGAAAAACTGTTTTTT.

With regard to this clone: The same CDR3 arises from other DNA sequences in this sample as well. V and J are TRBV6-5 and TRBJ2-1; 9 positions match TRBD2. Germline CDR1 and CDR2: MNHEY and SVGAGI. The CDR3 is made up of 16 amino acids. The trim removed 2 bases at V and 7 bases at J, leaving 9 bases unmatched. The DNA of the CDR3 is TGTGCCAGCAGTTACGAGGCGGGGCGGGGGGGGAATGAGCAGTTCTTC. Translating gives CASSYEAGRGGNEQFF.